The 10 T cell receptor beta chains below were found in one sample sequenced in a study of T-cell reconstitution after alpha-beta-depleted transplantation in children. Preparation of the TCRbeta library involved a method that used unique molecular identifiers. TCRdb reprocessed the PCR reads via MiXCR and lists one record per CDR3 protein. The profile shows under 450,000 distinct CDR3 sequences, less than 15% of them singletons. Material: PBMCs, obtained from the stem cell graft. The source of these receptors is a human donor who donated a stem cell graft to a child with Fanconi anemia.

The chain has TRBV20-1 and TRBJ1-1; D is uncertain. Germline V lookup: CDR1 DFQATT, CDR2 SNEGSKA (reference sequence). V was cut by 0 bases and J by 1 base, with 6 bases left in between. The CDR3 extends over 13 amino acids. CDR3 sequence: CSAREYGNTEAFF. CDR3 nucleotides: TGCAGTGCTAGAGAATACGGGAACACTGAAGCTTTCTTT.

About this clonotype itself: Its ends do not fully match the called genes, so a read error is possible. V and J are TRBV30 and TRBJ2-1; a weak D match, TRBD2 (6 bases). The germline V gene has CDR1 GTSNPN and CDR2 SVGIG (reference sequence). The CDR3 runs 14 residues. The CDR3 sequence: CAWTVAGSSNEQFF. The CDR3 DNA reads TGTGCCTGGACAGTGGCGGGGTCCTCCAATGAGCAGTTCTTC.

The gene calls are TRBV30 and TRBJ1-5; D uncertain. This CDR3 region has 13 residues. The V end was cut by 0 bases, the J end by 6 bases, with 9 bases between. CDR1 is GTSNPN and CDR2 is SVGIG in the germline V gene (reference sequence). The CDR3 sequence: CAWSVRFGQPQHF. For the CDR3, the DNA is TGTGCCTGGAGTGTAAGGTTTGGTCAGCCCCAGCATTTT.

This clonotype was found many times. The chain links TRBV20-1 to TRBJ2-3; 9 bases are a match to TRBD1. Germline-derived CDR1 and CDR2 are DFQATT and SNEGSKA (reference sequence). This CDR3 region has 15 residues. DNA for the CDR3: TGCAGCGTATTAACAGGGGGCGGGAGCACAGATACGCAGTATTTT. Protein product: CSVLTGGGSTDTQYF.

This clonotype was seen a handful of times. The V call is TRBV4-2, the J call TRBJ1-5, with no clear D. The V end was cut by 0 bases, the J end by 4 bases, with 19 bases between. Germline V gene data show CDR1 as LGHNA and CDR2 as YNFKEQ. The CDR3 loop spans 18 amino acids. CDR3 bases: TGTGCCAGCAGCCAAGAAAATCTAAGGACCTCTAAGAATCAGCCCCAGCATTTT. Amino acid sequence: CASSQENLRTSKNQPQHF.

The chain uses TRBV20-1 and TRBJ2-1; perhaps D is TRBD1 or TRBD2 (5 bases each). Trimming took 0 bases from V and 2 from J, leaving 14 bases between them. The CDR3 is made up of 16 amino acids. Germline lookup yields CDR1 DFQATT and CDR2 SNEGSKA (reference sequence). The CDR3 DNA reads TGCAGTGCTAGAGATGATCGGGGCTCCCCCTACAATGAGCAGTTCTTC. Protein sequence: CSARDDRGSPYNEQFF.

The rearrangement links TRBV2 to TRBJ2-5; 8 positions match TRBD2. CDR1 and CDR2 (germline): SNHLY, FYNNEI. Losses at the gene ends were 5 bases for V and 3 bases for J; bases not matched to a gene: 2. This CDR3 is built from 13 residues. CDR3 nucleotides: TGTGCCAGCAGTCGGGGGGGCAAAGAGACCCAGTACTTC. Encoded protein: CASSRGGKETQYF.

V usage is TRBV7-9 and J usage is TRBJ1-2; the D is unclear. The CDR3 is 13 amino acids. Germline loops: CDR1 SEHNR, CDR2 FQNEAQ (reference sequence). Trimming removed 2 bases from V and 4 bases from J, with 8 bases in between. The CDR3 coding sequence is TGTGCCAGCAGCTTAACCTTTGGCTATGGCTACACCTTC. Protein product: CASSLTFGYGYTF.

The chain employs TRBV12-3 or TRBV12-4 and TRBJ1-5; TRBD1 might be the D (5 bases). The CDR3 totals 14 residues. With 2 bases removed from V and 8 bases from J, the gap between germline ends came to 13 bases. The CDR3 DNA reads TGTGCCAGCAGTTTAACGGGGGATTCGGAGCCCCAGCATTTT. Translated, it gives CASSLTGDSEPQHF.

This clonotype has a count of ten or more. The chain combines TRBV3-1 with TRBJ2-1; no definite D call. The CDR3 runs 12 residues. The germline CDR1 and CDR2 sequences are LGHDT and YNNKEL (reference sequence). Deletions cut 0 bases from V and 9 bases from J, with 6 bases between. The CDR3 is CASSQEGSEQFF. The CDR3 DNA is TGTGCCAGCAGCCAAGAGGGCTCTGAGCAGTTCTTC.